This T cell receptor (beta chain) comes out of a study of Ad26.COV2.S vaccination and SARS-CoV-2 variants. Turning to the study itself: Among those in the COV1001 Ad26.COV2.S trial arm was the donor. Study conclusions and caveats: Researchers reported similar non-spike TCR breadth in vaccine and placebo recipients. Substantial response breadth was reportedly seen for spike-specific CD8+ and CD4+ T cells after vaccination.

Assay: immunoSEQ multiplex PCR; the TCRdb copy retains only in-frame clones and omits some. The table shows roughly 400,000 clones, with 90% occurring only once. Treatment here: about 20 received Ad26.COV2.S at low or high dose, single or two shots; several received placebo; per-sample allocation not given. Samples came from day 63 after the first vaccine or placebo injection. Details on this clone: The antigen is not known.

There are 14 residues in the CDR3. Germline CDR1 and CDR2: LGHNA and YNFKEQ. V shed 0 bases and J shed 6 bases, with 10 bases lying between them. The V and J genes are TRBV4-2 and TRBJ2-3; D not resolved. The TCR sequence derives from a person between 18 and 65 years old who received the Ad26.COV2.S COVID-19 vaccine or a placebo. The sample consisted of peripheral blood, taken in a trial of Ad26.COV2.S vaccine versus placebo. CDR3 loop: CASSQDGSADTQYF. CDR3 sequence (DNA): TGTGCCAGCAGCCAAGACGGGTCAGCGGATACGCAGTATTTT.